The 23 T cell receptor beta chains below were found in one sample sequenced in a study of blood T cell repertoires in COVID-19. Using immunoSEQ multiplex PCR, the repertoire was profiled, and TCRdb retains in-frame clones only, with some absent. The table shows fewer than 250,000 clones, with roughly nine tenths occurring only once. The sample was peripheral blood. These receptor sequences come from a man between 65 and 79 years old with acute or convalescent COVID-19.

V usage is TRBV28 and J usage is TRBJ2-7, with TRBD2 identical over 11 bases. The CDR3 consists of 16 residues. CDR1 is MDHEN, CDR2 SYDVKM, per germline. The ends lost 7 bases at V and 3 bases at J; junction bases unmatched: 11. The CDR3 reads CASKDTSGSHGYEQYF. CDR3 coding DNA: TGTGCCAGCAAGGATACTAGCGGGAGTCACGGCTACGAGCAGTACTTC. The variable domain in full, with the rest retrieved from reference TRBV28 and TRBJ2-7, is DVKVTQSSRYLVKRTGEKVFLECVQDMDHENMFWYRQDPGLGLRLIYFSYDVKMKEKGDIPEGYSVSREKKERFSLILESASTNQTSMYLCASKDTSGSHGYEQYFGPGTRLTVT.

The V gene is TRBV11-1, the J gene TRBJ2-4, with D possibly matching TRBD2 (5 bases). Germline V gene sequence: CDR1 SGHAT, CDR2 FQDESV (reference sequence). The CDR3 has 16 amino acids. Trimming took off 4 bases at V and 7 bases at J, with 20 bases between the two ends. The CDR3: CASSSPGSYTRNIQYF. CDR3 coding DNA: TGTGCCAGCAGCTCACCGGGCTCCTACACTAGGAACATTCAGTACTTC.

This rearrangement joins TRBV6-4 to TRBJ2-7; D gene ambiguous. Per germline, CDR1 MRHNA and CDR2 SNTAGT. CDR3 length equals 11 residues. V dropped 9 bases and J dropped 4 bases, with 10 bases sitting between them. In DNA, the CDR3 is TGTGCCAGGGGCCTGGAATACGAGCAGTACTTC. This codes for CARGLEYEQYF.

This clone has more than one count but fewer than ten. The V gene is TRBV9, the J gene TRBJ2-7, with D possibly matching TRBD1 (6 bases). CDR3 size: 13 residues. CDR1 and CDR2 (germline): SGDLS, YYNGEE. Trimming left V 7 bases short and J 0 bases short, with 11 bases between. The CDR3 DNA reads as TGTGCCAGCGGGGGCGATAGCTCCTACGAGCAGTACTTC. Amino acids: CASGGDSSYEQYF.

The chain carries TRBV19 and TRBJ1-4, with 10 positions matching TRBD1. Trimming cost V 5 bases and J 3 bases; bases outside gene matches: 6. The CDR3 is 16 amino acids. Germline V gives CDR1 LNHDA, CDR2 SQIVND (reference sequence). CDR3 residues: CASSDRQGAANEKLFF. CDR3 DNA sequence: TGTGCCAGTAGTGACCGACAGGGGGCGGCTAATGAAAAACTGTTTTTT.

The chain recombines TRBV15 with TRBJ1-2, with 8 bases fitting TRBD1. J gave up 7 bases and V 2 bases, and 9 bases lay outside the gene matches. The CDR3 covers 15 residues. In germline, CDR1 is LNHNV, CDR2 YYDKDF (reference sequence). The CDR3 DNA sequence: TGTGCCACCAGCAGACACGACAGGGGTAACGGTGGCTACACCTTC. Protein product: CATSRHDRGNGGYTF.

The chain employs TRBV20-1 and TRBJ2-1; TRBD1 is a possible D gene (5 bases). V lost 3 bases and J 7 bases, leaving 16 bases between the germline ends. This CDR3 region has 14 residues. Germline V gives CDR1 DFQATT, CDR2 SNEGSKA (reference sequence). The CDR3 DNA sequence: TGCAGTGCTAGTGACCTCAGGGCGTTAAATGAGCAGTTCTTC. This encodes CSASDLRALNEQFF.

V usage is TRBV19 and J usage is TRBJ2-7; 9 positions agree with TRBD2. This CDR3 comprises 16 residues. V dropped 4 bases and J dropped 1; count of bases not matched to a gene: 8. Germline assignment: CDR1 LNHDA and CDR2 SQIVND (reference sequence). CDR3: CASSTSGTSRSYEQYF. The CDR3 region has the DNA TGTGCCAGTAGTACCTCCGGGACTAGCCGTTCCTACGAGCAGTACTTC.

The rearrangement uses TRBV7-2 and TRBJ2-1; 9 bases agree with TRBD1. Germline V gene sequence: CDR1 SGHTA, CDR2 FQGNSA. This CDR3 comprises 15 residues. The V gene end was trimmed by 3 bases and the J gene end by 10 bases; junction bases not matched to a gene: 10. As DNA, the CDR3 is TGTGCCAGCAGCTTTATGGGACAGGGTTCGGGGGAGCAGTTCTTC. Its protein is CASSFMGQGSGEQFF.

V usage is TRBV6-1 and J usage is TRBJ1-6; D gene ambiguous. The CDR3 extends over 13 amino acids. Germline V gene sequence: CDR1 MNHNS, CDR2 SASEGT. Trimming cost V 2 bases and J 10 bases, with 9 bases left between them. CDR3 nucleotide sequence: TGTGCCAGCAGTGAATCGAACAGCTCACCCCTCCACTTT. It encodes CASSESNSSPLHF.

The V gene is TRBV3-1 (or the pseudogene TRBV3-2), the J gene TRBJ2-1; D is undetermined. Germline V gives CDR1 LGHDT, CDR2 YNNKEL (reference sequence). Trimming shortened V by 1 base and J by 0 bases, and 7 bases separated the two germline ends. This CDR3 is 15 amino acids long. CDR3 sequence reads: CASSQAGSSYNEQFF. CDR3 nucleotide sequence: TGTGCCAGCAGCCAAGCTGGTAGCTCCTACAATGAGCAGTTCTTC.

The chain is built from TRBV19 and TRBJ2-2; possible D gene TRBD1, 6 bases. The CDR3 sequence is 15 residues long. Trimming pared 7 bases from V and 7 bases from J, leaving 19 bases between. CDR1 is LNHDA, CDR2 SQIVND, per germline (reference sequence). CDR3 region: CASTRPGVASGELFF. The CDR3 coding sequence is TGTGCCAGTACTCGCCCAGGGGTTGCTAGCGGGGAGCTGTTTTTT.

The rearrangement joins TRBV6-5 to TRBJ2-3; D is perhaps TRBD1 (6 bases). Germline V CDR1 and CDR2: MNHEY, SVGAGI. The CDR3 has 14 amino acids. With 6 bases removed from V and 1 base from J, the gap between germline ends came to 11 bases. CDR3 sequence reads: CASSRGKGTDTQYF. The CDR3 DNA reads TGTGCCAGCAGCAGGGGAAAGGGCACAGATACGCAGTATTTT.

The chain carries TRBV19 and TRBJ1-4; D uncertain. V was shortened by 3 bases and J by 8 bases, with 10 bases between the two germline ends. The CDR3 length is 13 residues. Germline V gene data show CDR1 as LNHDA and CDR2 as SQIVND (reference sequence). The CDR3 nucleotides are TGTGCCAGTAGTATCCTAGCACAGGAAAAACTGTTTTTT. This sequence encodes CASSILAQEKLFF.

This clone has just one count. This chain links TRBV29-1 with TRBJ2-5; the match to TRBD1 covers 8 bases. The CDR3 extends over 14 amino acids. CDR1 and CDR2 from the germline V gene are SQVTM and ANQGSEA. After removal of 5 bases from V and 4 bases from J, the junction contained 9 bases not matched to a gene. The CDR3 nucleotides are TGCAGCGTTCGATTGACAGGGGTTGGAGAGACCCAGTACTTC. It codes for CSVRLTGVGETQYF.

The chain carries TRBV10-3 and TRBJ1-3, with D tentatively TRBD1 (5 bases). The CDR3 sequence is 15 residues long. Germline-derived CDR1 and CDR2 are ENHRY and SYGVKD. The V gene lost 7 bases and the J gene lost 0 bases, with 13 bases spanning the gap. The chain's CDR3 is CAIMGRSISGNTIYF. The CDR3 nucleotides are TGTGCCATCATGGGGCGGTCGATCTCTGGAAACACCATATATTTT.

A single count supports this clone. The sample has other DNA sequences that encode this CDR3 too. V usage is TRBV11-2 and J usage is TRBJ1-2; 7 nucleotides line up with TRBD1. V lost 4 bases, J lost 8 bases, and 7 bases stayed unmatched. The CDR3 covers 13 residues. CDR1 is SGHAT and CDR2 is FQNNGV in the germline V gene. CDR3 nucleotide sequence: TGTGCCAGCAGCTACGGGACAGTGGGCGGCTACACCTTC. Its protein is CASSYGTVGGYTF.

The CDR3 loop is CASSQVAGFEAFF. The CDR3 DNA sequence: TGTGCCAGCAGCCAAGTAGCGGGTTTTGAAGCTTTCTTT. The gene calls are TRBV3-1 (or the pseudogene TRBV3-2) and TRBJ1-1; D not certain. Trimming took off 1 base at V and 7 bases at J, with 10 bases between the two ends. CDR3 length equals 13 residues. Per the germline V gene, CDR1 is LGHDT and CDR2 is YNNKEL (reference sequence).

This clone was observed once. V gene TRBV7-8 combines with J gene TRBJ1-6; D gene ambiguous. This CDR3 contains 14 residues. Trimming shortened V by 5 bases and J by 8 bases, and 13 bases separated the two germline ends. From germline, CDR1 is SGHVS and CDR2 FQNEAQ. The CDR3 sequence: CASSTREAYSPLHF. The CDR3 DNA reads as TGTGCCAGCAGCACCCGGGAGGCGTATTCACCCCTCCACTTT.

The V call is TRBV28, the J call TRBJ1-1, with D possibly TRBD1 on 6 matching bases. Per the germline V gene, CDR1 is MDHEN and CDR2 is SYDVKM. Trimming removed 6 bases at V and 1 base at J, with 15 bases between. CDR3 length equals 15 residues. The CDR3 nucleotides read TGTGCCAGCAGAGAACAGGGCCCAGCGAACACTGAAGCTTTCTTT. Translated: CASREQGPANTEAFF. The full variable domain, rest sourced from reference TRBV28 and TRBJ1-1, is DVKVTQSSRYLVKRTGEKVFLECVQDMDHENMFWYRQDPGLGLRLIYFSYDVKMKEKGDIPEGYSVSREKKERFSLILESASTNQTSMYLCASREQGPANTEAFFGQGTRLTVV.

The chain recombines TRBV28 with TRBJ2-7; D is perhaps TRBD1 (6 bases). This CDR3 contains 14 residues. Germline assignment: CDR1 MDHEN and CDR2 SYDVKM. Trimming took 6 bases from V and 2 from J, leaving 14 bases between them. In DNA form, the CDR3 reads TGTGCCAGCAGCCCCGGACAGCGCACCTACGAGCAGTACTTC. Encoded protein: CASSPGQRTYEQYF.

This chain links TRBV19 with TRBJ1-1; the D gene is possibly TRBD1 (5 bases). Germline CDR1 reads LNHDA; CDR2 reads SQIVND (reference sequence). Trimming took off 3 bases at V and 0 bases at J, with 8 bases between the two ends. The CDR3 is 14 amino acids. The CDR3 is CASSMGGMNTEAFF. Written as DNA, the CDR3 is TGTGCCAGTAGTATGGGGGGAATGAACACTGAAGCTTTCTTT.

This clone was seen just once. This chain joins TRBV29-1 and TRBJ1-4; the match to TRBD1 covers 9 bases. Germline values: CDR1 SQVTM, CDR2 ANQGSEA. The CDR3 loop spans 16 amino acids. V shed 4 bases and J 12 bases; nucleotides not matched to a gene: 18. The CDR3 region has the DNA TGCAGCGTTGCCTCTCCTAGGGGACAGGGCGCGATTCAACTGTTTTTT. The encoded protein is CSVASPRGQGAIQLFF.